The 20 T cell receptor beta chains presented below share a single source sample, sequenced in a study of blood T cells in healthy people across ages. Alongside a J-beta primer mix, a sample-barcoded 5' primer served in a second PCR lasting 7 to 11 cycles. One entry per CDR3 protein, called by TCRdb with MiXCR from the 5' RACE reads. The sample lists about 730,000 distinct CDR3 sequences; roughly 45% were seen once. Material for sequencing was blood. These receptors were collected from a woman aged 60-75 years in good health.

This sequence joins TRBV20-1 and TRBJ2-1, with D tentatively TRBD1 (5 bases). The J call may not be correct, given that the DNA end is closer to TRBJ2-7. Germline loops: CDR1 DFQATT, CDR2 SNEGSKA (reference sequence). The CDR3 contains 14 residues. For the CDR3, the DNA is TGCAGTGCTAGAGTAGGGGTAGTGCGCAATGAGCAGTACTTC. Its translation: CSARVGVVRNEQYF.

Comments on this clonotype: An end of the junction differs from the germline gene, which may be a read error. This sequence joins TRBV15 and TRBJ2-3; 8 bases match TRBD2. Germline CDR1 is LNHNV and CDR2 is YYDKDF (reference sequence). The CDR3 has 16 residues. CDR3 in amino acids: CATSARTSRSTETQYF. CDR3 bases: TGTGCCACCAGCGCCCGGACTAGCAGAAGCACAGAGACGCAGTATTTT. Combining the CDR3 with reference TRBV15 and TRBJ2-3 gives the whole variable domain DAMVIQNPRYQVTQFGKPVTLSCSQTLNHNVMYWYQQKSSQAPKLLFHYYDKDFNNEADTPDNFQSRRPNTSFCFLDIRSPGLGDTAMYLCATSARTSRSTETQYFGPGTRLTVL.

The rearrangement joins TRBV6-2 or TRBV6-3 to TRBJ2-7; the D gene is possibly TRBD2 (7 bases). The J call is uncertain, as TRBJ2-5 better fits the DNA end. From germline, CDR1 is MNHEY and CDR2 SVGEGT. This CDR3 contains 14 residues. The CDR3 reads CASSPLGGGETQYF. CDR3 nucleotides: TGTGCCAGCAGCCCCCTAGGGGGAGGGGAGACCCAGTACTTC.

As concerns this clonotype: The junction does not match germline at one end; this may be a read error. The rearrangement uses TRBV29-1 and TRBJ1-2; perhaps TRBD1 as D (5 bases). This CDR3 spans 13 amino acids. Per the germline V gene, CDR1 is SQVTM and CDR2 is ANQGSEA. The CDR3 region has the DNA TGCAGCGGTGAACGGGACCGCCAACGGGGCTACACCTTC. This encodes CSGERDRQRGYTF.

The genes are TRBV2 and TRBJ2-4, with D perhaps given as TRBD1 or TRBD2 (5 bases each). The CDR3 length is 12 residues. Trimming left V 7 bases short and J 7 bases short, with 11 bases between. The germline V gene encodes CDR1 SNHLY and CDR2 FYNNEI. The CDR3 loop is CASNGARNIQYF. CDR3 coding DNA: TGTGCCAGCAACGGGGCCAGGAACATTCAGTACTTC. Combining the CDR3 with reference TRBV2 and TRBJ2-4 gives the whole variable domain EPEVTQTPSHQVTQMGQEVILRCVPISNHLYFYWYRQILGQKVEFLVSFYNNEISEKSEIFDDQFSVERPDGSNFTLKIRSTKLEDSAMYFCASNGARNIQYFGAGTRLSVL.

At least ten counts were recorded for this clonotype. The chain carries TRBV28 and TRBJ2-6; D is ambiguous. Per germline, CDR1 MDHEN and CDR2 SYDVKM. The CDR3 has 15 residues. V lost 6 bases and J 1 base, leaving 10 bases between the germline ends. The CDR3 here is CASSLDLSGANVLTF. CDR3 nucleotides: TGTGCCAGCAGCCTTGACCTATCTGGGGCCAACGTCCTGACTTTC.

The chain recombines TRBV6-1 with TRBJ1-5, with 9 bases fitting TRBD1. The V segment lost 5 bases and the J segment 7 bases; nucleotides outside the gene matches: 9. The length of the CDR3 is 15 residues. CDR1 is MNHNS and CDR2 is SASEGT in the germline V gene. The CDR3 spells CASSPGTGLGQPQHF. CDR3 coding DNA: TGTGCCAGCAGTCCCGGGACAGGGTTAGGGCAGCCCCAGCATTTT.

In this sample, this clonotype turned up many times. The chain couples TRBV9 to TRBJ2-7, with D possibly being TRBD1 (7 bases). V lost 4 bases to trimming and J lost 6 bases, with 20 bases between them. This CDR3 contains 15 residues. From germline, CDR1 is SGDLS and CDR2 YYNGEE. The CDR3 DNA follows: TGTGCCAGCAGCAACCGGGACTTCGAGGGGGCCGAGCAGTACTTC. The encoded protein is CASSNRDFEGAEQYF.

J is TRBJ2-5 and V is TRBV12-3 or TRBV12-4, with TRBD2 identical over 11 bases. The J call could be wrong; TRBJ2-7 is a better fit for the DNA end. CDR3 size: 14 residues. The chain's CDR3 is CASSLASGGSEQYF. CDR3 nucleotides: TGTGCCAGCAGTTTGGCTAGCGGGGGGTCCGAGCAGTACTTC.

The V gene is TRBV20-1, the J gene TRBJ2-7, with a possible D match to TRBD2 (6 bases). This CDR3 region has 20 residues. CDR1 and CDR2 (germline): DFQATT, SNEGSKA (reference sequence). V lost 0 bases and J 1 base, leaving 28 bases between the germline ends. The CDR3 protein is CSARDIRGGGITGSSYEQYF. The CDR3 coding sequence is TGCAGTGCTAGAGATATTAGGGGAGGAGGGATTACGGGATCTTCCTACGAGCAGTACTTC.

This clonotype came up many times. The V gene is TRBV7-2, the J gene TRBJ2-3, with D perhaps TRBD2 (6 bases). Germline V CDR1 and CDR2: SGHTA, FQGNSA. CDR3 length equals 15 residues. With 2 bases removed from V and 3 bases from J, the gap between germline ends came to 12 bases. For the CDR3, the DNA is TGTGCCAGCAGCTTAACGGGAGTTTATACAGATACGCAGTATTTT. Its translation: CASSLTGVYTDTQYF.

The V call is TRBV5-6, the J call TRBJ1-2; perhaps TRBD1 as D (5 bases). The V end was cut by 4 bases, the J end by 4 bases, with 26 bases between. CDR3 length: 18 amino acids. Germline V gives CDR1 SGHDT, CDR2 YYEEEE. This chain's CDR3 is CASSVNPYEGRGLYGYTF. The CDR3 DNA reads as TGTGCCAGCAGCGTAAACCCCTACGAGGGGAGGGGTCTCTATGGCTACACCTTC.

As DNA, the CDR3 is TGTGCCAGCAGCTTCAGGACAGGGGGCGAGGTGATCCTATATGGCTACACCTTC. This encodes CASSFRTGGEVILYGYTF. The gene calls are TRBV5-6 and TRBJ1-2, with 11 positions matching TRBD1. The CDR3 runs to 18 residues. V dropped 2 bases and J dropped 5; count of bases not matched to a gene: 14. The germline gives CDR1 SGHDT, CDR2 YYEEEE.

This clonotype was seen ten or more times. The rearrangement links TRBV7-2 to TRBJ2-7; D ambiguous. Per germline, CDR1 SGHTA and CDR2 FQGNSA. The CDR3 is 13 amino acids. The germline V and J ends were trimmed by 2 bases and 2 bases, with 7 bases remaining between them. The CDR3, as DNA: TGTGCCAGCAGCTTATTAGTGGCCTACGAGCAGTACTTC. Translating it yields CASSLLVAYEQYF.

This clonotype was detected only once. J is TRBJ2-1 and V is TRBV6-5; 9 nucleotides line up with TRBD1. Judging by the DNA end, TRBJ2-7 fits better; the J call may be wrong. Looked up from germline, CDR1 is MNHEY and CDR2 is SVGAGI. The CDR3 sequence is 16 residues long. The CDR3 protein is CASIRKRTGAYNEQYF. The DNA for the CDR3 is TGTGCCAGCATCCGAAAGCGGACAGGGGCCTACAATGAGCAGTACTTC.

The rearrangement uses TRBV2 and TRBJ2-7; tentatively, D is TRBD2 (6 bases). Trimming removed 3 bases at V and 7 bases at J, with 16 bases between. Germline V gene lookup returns CDR1 SNHLY and CDR2 FYNNEI. CDR3 length equals 14 residues. CDR3 protein: CASSDPGRRGEQYF. In DNA form, the CDR3 reads TGTGCCAGCAGTGACCCTGGTCGGAGGGGTGAGCAGTACTTC.

The chain uses TRBV27 and TRBJ2-1, with TRBD2 identical over 12 bases. This CDR3 is 16 amino acids long. The V gene end was trimmed by 7 bases and the J gene end by 4 bases; junction bases not matched to a gene: 8. CDR1 MNHEY and CDR2 SMNVEV come from the germline V gene (reference sequence). The CDR3 spells CASTSSGTSGYNEQFF. In DNA form, the CDR3 reads TGTGCCAGCACCTCCTCCGGGACTAGCGGGTACAATGAGCAGTTCTTC.

This clonotype was detected only a few times. The chain joins TRBV12-3 or TRBV12-4 to TRBJ2-3, with 7 bases identical to TRBD2. V was clipped by 6 bases and J by 8 bases; unmatched bases: 11. This CDR3 region has 14 residues. The CDR3 sequence is CASSPSGGFGTQYF. For the CDR3, the DNA is TGTGCCAGCAGCCCCTCCGGGGGGTTTGGTACGCAGTATTTT.

Points on this clonotype: Sequence at one end of the junction differs from germline and may be a read error. This chain joins TRBV27 and TRBJ2-7, with D tentatively TRBD2 (5 bases). The CDR3 runs 12 residues. Germline-derived CDR1 and CDR2 are MNHEY and SMNVEV (reference sequence). The CDR3 bases are TGTGCCAGCAGCTCTAGCTCCTGCGAGCAGTACTTC. Translating it yields CASSSSSCEQYF.

The chain uses TRBV7-9 and TRBJ2-2; TRBD1 matches 7 bases. Trimming cost V 5 bases and J 5 bases; bases outside gene matches: 8. Looked up from germline, CDR1 is SEHNR and CDR2 is FQNEAQ (reference sequence). The CDR3 length is 15 residues. This CDR3 reads CASSPSGGFTGELFF. CDR3 nucleotides: TGTGCCAGCAGCCCCTCAGGGGGATTTACCGGGGAGCTGTTTTTT.